The source of this T cell receptor (beta chain) is a study of shared clonotypes between healthy human individuals. The V gene's germline CDR1 is SGHNT and CDR2 YENEEA. The CDR3 has 15 amino acids. The V and J ends lost 2 bases and 3 bases, in that order; junction bases with no gene match: 7. Libraries were prepared by immunoSEQ multiplex PCR; TCRdb keeps only in-frame clonotypes and omits some of them. In the table there are roughly 1,500,000 clones, around 98.5% of which are singletons. The source of this sequence is a young man in good health. Sample: naive CD4+ T cells sorted from blood. The subset was: CD45RA+ positively selected. The chain uses TRBV11-3 and TRBJ2-7, with 7 bases fitting TRBD1. The CDR3 sequence is CASSLKTGRFYEQYF. The CDR3 DNA sequence: TGTGCCAGCAGCTTAAAGACAGGGAGATTCTACGAGCAGTACTTC.